The table lists the clone carrying this T cell receptor beta chain with a few counts. Antigen: not known. The sample is drawn from a study of CD8 T cells in ankylosing spondylitis. General study points: Both synovial fluid and blood in reactive arthritis had previously been reported to carry some motif variants. Matched ankylosing spondylitis synovial fluid reportedly contained a significantly enriched population of disease-linked clones. Disease-associated clonotypes exhibited CD8+ identity and were relatively infrequent in peripheral blood. What seemed typical of ankylosing spondylitis blood was a TCR beta motif built from roughly eight highly homologous variants.

Using its own MiXCR run on the 5' RACE reads, TCRdb lists one record per CDR3 protein. Among over 200,000 distinct CDR3 sequences listed, approximately 20% were seen once. The sequencing input was blood, either unsorted or a sorted T cell fraction (not recorded which). The sequence derives from a male donor with ankylosing spondylitis.

The CDR3 is CASASLSGGQGMHEQYF. The CDR3 nucleotides read TGTGCTAGTGCGTCGTTAAGCGGGGGACAGGGTATGCACGAGCAGTACTTC. The chain joins TRBV12-5 to TRBJ2-7, with D possibly matching TRBD1 (9 bases). CDR1 is LGHNT, CDR2 FRNRAP, per germline. The V end lost 7 bases, the J end lost 5 bases, and 27 bases lay between the germline ends. This CDR3 has 17 residues.